These 30 T cell receptor beta chains were all obtained from the same sample, sequenced in a study of cytomegalovirus exposure and HLA in healthy donors. The PCR made use of 60 Vbeta and 13 Jbeta primers. Clones were read by immunoSEQ multiplex PCR, and TCRdb kept only the in-frame ones, dropping some. The data hold some 180,000 clones, with roughly 9.4% observed a single time. Sequencing used PBMCs. The receptors here all came from a woman aged 25 to 39 in good health and CMV-seropositive.

This clone was recorded a few times. Additional DNA sequences in this sample encode the identical CDR3. The V call is TRBV4-2, the J call TRBJ1-1; D is uncertain. Trimming stripped 4 bases from V and 1 base from J, with 4 bases between. CDR1 and CDR2 from the germline V gene are LGHNA and YNFKEQ. The CDR3 consists of 12 residues. In DNA, the CDR3 is TGTGCCAGCAGCCCCCGGAACACTGAAGCTTTCTTT. Translation gives CASSPRNTEAFF.

About this clone itself: In the same sample, other DNA sequences code for this CDR3. This rearrangement joins TRBV7-9 to TRBJ2-1; D is undetermined. Germline-derived CDR1 and CDR2 are SEHNR and FQNEAQ (reference sequence). The CDR3 totals 11 residues. V lost 9 bases to trimming and J lost 10 bases, with 13 bases between them. The CDR3 sequence is CASSHQWEQFF. The CDR3 bases are TGTGCCAGTAGCCACCAGTGGGAGCAGTTCTTC.

This sequence joins TRBV7-9 and TRBJ1-2, with D perhaps TRBD1 (6 bases). V was shortened by 5 bases and J by 7 bases, with 11 bases between the two germline ends. CDR3 length: 12 amino acids. Looked up from germline, CDR1 is SEHNR and CDR2 is FQNEAQ (reference sequence). DNA for the CDR3: TGTGCCAGCAGCCTAAACAGGGTTGGCTACACCTTC. The encoded protein is CASSLNRVGYTF.

A few counts support this clone. The V gene is TRBV9, the J gene TRBJ2-1; 7 bases are a match to TRBD2. CDR1 SGDLS and CDR2 YYNGEE come from the germline V gene. The length of the CDR3 is 15 residues. With V trimmed by 2 bases and J by 7 bases, 9 bases remained unmatched. The CDR3 region has the DNA TGTGCCAGCAGCGTCGGCGGGAGCCCGGGTAATGAGCAGTTCTTC. Protein product: CASSVGGSPGNEQFF. Combining the CDR3 with reference TRBV9 and TRBJ2-1 gives the whole variable domain DSGVTQTPKHLITATGQRVTLRCSPRSGDLSVYWYQQSLDQGLQFLIQYYNGEERAKGNILERFSAQQFPDLHSELNLSSLELGDSALYFCASSVGGSPGNEQFFGPGTRLTVL.

The rearrangement links TRBV11-2 to TRBJ2-1; 13 bases map to TRBD2. CDR1 and CDR2 from the germline V gene are SGHAT and FQNNGV. This CDR3 comprises 14 residues. J was trimmed by 12 bases and V by 5 bases; bases with no gene match: 7. In nucleotides, the CDR3 is TGTGCCAGCAGCACGGGACTAGCGGGACAACGGCAGTTCTTC. It is translated as CASSTGLAGQRQFF.

This chain connects TRBV6-1 to TRBJ1-4; TRBD1 matches at 7 bases. V lost 8 bases, J lost 0 bases, and 6 bases stayed unmatched. Looked up from germline, CDR1 is MNHNS and CDR2 is SASEGT. The length of the CDR3 is 15 residues. CDR3 nucleotides: TGTGCCAGCTTGACAGGGCAAGCAACTAATGAAAAACTGTTTTTT. Its protein product is CASLTGQATNEKLFF.

This clone was counted a few times. The genes are TRBV5-1 and TRBJ2-6; perhaps TRBD1 as D (5 bases). CDR1 is SGHRS and CDR2 is YFSETQ in the germline V gene. This CDR3 spans 16 amino acids. V lost 0 bases to trimming and J lost 2 bases, with 9 bases between them. CDR3 DNA sequence: TGCGCCAGCAGCTTGGTTGCAGGGACTGGGGCCAACGTCCTGACTTTC. Protein: CASSLVAGTGANVLTF.

The chain has TRBV11-2 and TRBJ1-2, with D unclear. The V and J ends lost 5 bases and 6 bases respectively, with 10 bases between them. The CDR3 totals 12 residues. Germline-derived CDR1 and CDR2 are SGHAT and FQNNGV. The CDR3 coding sequence is TGTGCCAGCAGCCAACGGGGAGATGGCTACACCTTC. Its protein product is CASSQRGDGYTF.

The sample holds a few counts of this clone. The chain recombines TRBV6-5 with TRBJ2-7; 10 positions agree with TRBD1. The CDR3 covers 15 residues. Unmatched junction bases numbered 11, after V lost 6 bases and J lost 6 bases. The germline CDR1 and CDR2 sequences are MNHEY and SVGAGI. The CDR3 DNA is TGTGCCAGCAGCCAAACTCTGACAGGGGGCCGCGAGCAGTACTTC. Translating gives CASSQTLTGGREQYF.

The DNA for the CDR3 is TGCAGCGTTGAACGGGGGGCTGTTGTTTACAATGAGCAGTTCTTC. This gives the protein CSVERGAVVYNEQFF. The chain employs TRBV29-1 and TRBJ2-1; possibly TRBD2 for D (7 bases). The V gene lost 2 bases and the J gene lost 4 bases, with 15 bases spanning the gap. CDR3 length equals 15 residues. Germline lookup yields CDR1 SQVTM and CDR2 ANQGSEA.

The chain links TRBV7-2 to TRBJ2-7; TRBD1 is a possible D gene (5 bases). CDR3 length: 13 residues. Trimming took 5 bases from V and 3 from J, leaving 11 bases between them. CDR1 and CDR2 from the germline V gene are SGHTA and FQGNSA. CDR3 nucleotide sequence: TGTGCCAGCAGCCCAGACAGTTTCTACGAGCAGTACTTC. The encoded protein is CASSPDSFYEQYF.

In its sample, this clone was seen a few times. This chain joins TRBV7-8 and TRBJ1-2; unclear D gene. Germline CDR1 and CDR2: SGHVS and FQNEAQ. Trimming removed 5 bases at V and 8 bases at J, with 21 bases between. CDR3 length equals 15 residues. CDR3 in DNA: TGTGCCAGCAGCGTAAATATCTTACATGATGGCGGCTACACCTTC. Encoded protein: CASSVNILHDGGYTF.

This clone has more than one count but fewer than ten. The chain recombines TRBV29-1 with TRBJ2-2, with 9 bases matching TRBD2. V lost 3 bases, J lost 4 bases, and 6 bases stayed unmatched. The germline V gene has CDR1 SQVTM and CDR2 ANQGSEA. This CDR3 region has 15 residues. The CDR3 DNA follows: TGCAGCGTTGAGGGCGGGAGGGTTCCCACCGGGGAGCTGTTTTTT. Its translation: CSVEGGRVPTGELFF.

The chain is built from TRBV14 and TRBJ1-1; D is undetermined. CDR1 and CDR2 from the germline V gene are SGHDN and FVKESK. The V end lost 4 bases, the J end lost 1 base, and 13 bases lay between the germline ends. This CDR3 comprises 15 residues. The CDR3 DNA is TGTGCCAGCAGCCTAGCGGGAAGTCCGAACACTGAAGCTTTCTTT. Translated: CASSLAGSPNTEAFF.

This clone appeared a few times. The rearrangement uses TRBV11-2 and TRBJ2-1; 15 positions agree with TRBD2. Trimming at V came to 4 bases and at J to 7 bases, leaving 8 bases not matched to a gene. Germline V gives CDR1 SGHAT, CDR2 FQNNGV. This CDR3 spans 17 amino acids. Here the CDR3 reads CASSSGLAGGWGNEQFF. CDR3 DNA: TGTGCCAGCAGCTCCGGACTAGCGGGAGGGTGGGGGAATGAGCAGTTCTTC. Together with reference TRBV11-2 and TRBJ2-1, the CDR3 gives the full variable domain: EAGVAQSPRYKIIEKRQSVAFWCNPISGHATLYWYQQILGQGPKLLIQFQNNGVVDDSQLPKDRFSAERLKGVDSTLKIQPAKLEDSAVYLCASSSGLAGGWGNEQFFGPGTRLTVL.

The gene calls are TRBV19 and TRBJ2-2; tentative D call: TRBD1 (7 bases). CDR3 length equals 14 residues. Germline V gene data show CDR1 as LNHDA and CDR2 as SQIVND (reference sequence). Trimming stripped 7 bases from V and 5 bases from J, with 14 bases between. CDR3 protein: CASNWQGGTGELFF. CDR3 coding DNA: TGTGCCAGTAATTGGCAGGGGGGAACCGGGGAGCTGTTTTTT.

This clone was observed a few times. This chain joins TRBV7-2 and TRBJ2-7; 9 bases fit TRBD1. The V segment lost 7 bases and the J segment 5 bases; nucleotides outside the gene matches: 12. This CDR3 has 15 residues. CDR1 is SGHTA, CDR2 FQGNSA, per germline. In DNA form, the CDR3 reads TGTGCCAGCACCCTACGGGGGGACAGGGTAGACGAGCAGTACTTC. Its protein is CASTLRGDRVDEQYF.

This clone came up a few times. The chain uses TRBV7-9 and TRBJ2-5, with D tentatively TRBD2 (6 bases). The germline V gene encodes CDR1 SEHNR and CDR2 FQNEAQ (reference sequence). The CDR3 consists of 16 residues. Trimming stripped 1 base from V and 2 bases from J, with 14 bases between. CDR3 DNA: TGTGCCAGCAGCTTAGGGGAGGTCCATCTGCAAGAGACCCAGTACTTC. This codes for CASSLGEVHLQETQYF.

This clone came up a few times. This chain joins TRBV7-2 and TRBJ2-7, with 9 bases identical to TRBD2. The CDR3 runs to 16 residues. Germline-derived CDR1 and CDR2 are SGHTA and FQGNSA. The V and J ends lost 5 bases and 6 bases, in that order; junction bases with no gene match: 14. The CDR3 DNA reads TGTGCCAGCAGCCCAGGCTGGCCCAGCGGGAGGAGCGAGCAGTACTTC. Its translation is CASSPGWPSGRSEQYF.

The chain uses TRBV20-1 and TRBJ1-2, with D perhaps matching TRBD1 (5 bases). The CDR3 sequence is 11 residues long. V was cut by 5 bases and J by 7 bases, with 11 bases left in between. Germline CDR1 is DFQATT and CDR2 is SNEGSKA (reference sequence). The CDR3 DNA sequence: TGCAGTGCTTCTCAGGGCCCTGGCTACACCTTC. Protein sequence: CSASQGPGYTF.

The CDR3 here is CASSPGQGKSGANVLTF. In DNA form, the CDR3 reads TGCGCCAGCAGCCCGGGACAGGGGAAGTCTGGGGCCAACGTCCTGACTTTC. The chain recombines TRBV5-1 with TRBJ2-6; 10 bases align to TRBD1. The CDR3 spans 17 residues. Per germline, CDR1 SGHRS and CDR2 YFSETQ. V was pared by 4 bases and J by 1 base, with 5 bases of the junction left unmatched. Complete variable domain (other parts from reference TRBV5-1 and TRBJ2-6): KAGVTQTPRYLIKTRGQQVTLSCSPISGHRSVSWYQQTPGQGLQFLFEYFSETQRNKGNFPGRFSGRQFSNSRSEMNVSTLELGDSALYLCASSPGQGKSGANVLTFGAGSRLTVL.

The chain recombines TRBV9 with TRBJ2-1, with 10 bases that match TRBD2. Germline V gene sequence: CDR1 SGDLS, CDR2 YYNGEE. V shed 0 bases and J 4 bases; nucleotides not matched to a gene: 4. The CDR3 covers 16 residues. CDR3: CASSVASGSPYNEQFF. The CDR3 bases are TGTGCCAGCAGCGTAGCTAGCGGGAGTCCGTACAATGAGCAGTTCTTC.

This clone was observed a few times. V and J are TRBV7-2 and TRBJ2-2, with TRBD2 identical over 11 bases. Losses at the gene ends were 1 base for V and 2 bases for J; bases not matched to a gene: 6. The CDR3 runs 18 residues. Germline V gene lookup returns CDR1 SGHTA and CDR2 FQGNSA. The CDR3 sequence: CASSLEELAGGNTGELFF. CDR3 nucleotides: TGTGCCAGCAGCTTAGAGGAGCTAGCGGGAGGCAACACCGGGGAGCTGTTTTTT. Combining the CDR3 with reference TRBV7-2 and TRBJ2-2 gives the whole variable domain GAGVSQSPSNKVTEKGKDVELRCDPISGHTALYWYRQSLGQGLEFLIYFQGNSAPDKSGLPSDRFSAERTGGSVSTLTIQRTQQEDSAVYLCASSLEELAGGNTGELFFGEGSRLTVL.

In its sample, this clone was seen a few times. The genes are TRBV7-2 and TRBJ2-7, with 11 bases lining up with TRBD2. Germline CDR1 and CDR2: SGHTA and FQGNSA. This CDR3 contains 18 residues. V lost 5 bases and J lost 2; bases outside the gene matches: 14. Here the CDR3 reads CASSPKRLAGGRPYEQYF. DNA of the CDR3: TGTGCCAGCAGCCCAAAGAGGCTAGCGGGAGGCCGTCCCTACGAGCAGTACTTC.

In this sample, this clone turned up a few times. This chain connects TRBV2 to TRBJ2-3; 8 nucleotides agree with TRBD1. Germline loops: CDR1 SNHLY, CDR2 FYNNEI. CDR3 length equals 14 residues. The ends lost 4 bases at V and 1 base at J; junction bases unmatched: 1. The CDR3 DNA is TGTGCCAGCAGTGCGGACAGGGGCACAGATACGCAGTATTTT. Translated: CASSADRGTDTQYF. The full variable domain, completed using reference TRBV2 and TRBJ2-3, is EPEVTQTPSHQVTQMGQEVILRCVPISNHLYFYWYRQILGQKVEFLVSFYNNEISEKSEIFDDQFSVERPDGSNFTLKIRSTKLEDSAMYFCASSADRGTDTQYFGPGTRLTVL.

This clone was counted between two and nine times. V usage is TRBV4-1 and J usage is TRBJ1-3, with TRBD1 as a possible D gene (6 bases). The CDR3 runs 17 residues. Germline V gene data show CDR1 as MGHRA and CDR2 as YSYEKL. Trimming removed 0 bases from V and 0 bases from J, with 12 bases in between. CDR3: CASSQDRTVLSGNTIYF. The CDR3 coding sequence is TGCGCCAGCAGCCAAGATCGGACAGTCCTCTCTGGAAACACCATATATTTT.

This clone occurred a few times. The chain is built from TRBV4-2 and TRBJ2-3, with 8 bases matching TRBD2. CDR1 and CDR2 from the germline V gene are LGHNA and YNFKEQ. Trimming removed 4 bases from V and 0 bases from J; junction bases left unmatched: 9. This CDR3 has 17 amino acids. CDR3 in amino acids: CASSRMIAGSSTDTQYF. The CDR3 DNA sequence: TGTGCCAGCAGCCGGATGATAGCGGGGTCTAGCACAGATACGCAGTATTTT.

This clone turned up a few times. The V and J genes are TRBV11-2 and TRBJ1-2; the match to TRBD1 covers 7 bases. This CDR3 comprises 15 residues. Germline trimming cut 5 bases from V and 8 bases from J; bases unmatched to any gene: 14. Germline CDR1 and CDR2: SGHAT and FQNNGV. CDR3 DNA sequence: TGTGCCAGCAGCGAATCACCGGGACAGAAGGACGGCTACACCTTC. Translating it yields CASSESPGQKDGYTF.

There are a few counts of this clone. The genes are TRBV27 and TRBJ1-1; D is uncertain. Germline V CDR1 and CDR2: MNHEY, SMNVEV (reference sequence). The CDR3 has 14 residues. V gave up 5 bases and J gave up 5 bases, with 15 bases separating them. CDR3 coding DNA: TGTGCCAGCAGTATAGGGAATACGGGAACTGAAGCTTTCTTT. Translating it yields CASSIGNTGTEAFF.

This chain links TRBV5-6 with TRBJ2-5, with TRBD1 identical over 8 bases. The assigned J gene may be wrong: the sequence end matches TRBJ2-7 better. This CDR3 is built from 14 residues. Germline V lookup: CDR1 SGHDT, CDR2 YYEEEE. The CDR3 sequence: CASSYGTGDYEQYF. CDR3 DNA: TGTGCCAGCAGTTACGGGACAGGAGATTACGAGCAGTACTTC.